These 22 T cell receptor beta chains share one sample of origin, sequenced in a study of blood T cell repertoires in COVID-19. Method: immunoSEQ multiplex PCR; TCRdb's copy keeps in-frame clones and lacks some. The sample consists of over 130,000 clones, around 88% of them appearing once. Sequenced material: peripheral blood. Receptors originate from a human donor in a cohort sampled during active COVID-19.

The chain carries TRBV4-1 and TRBJ1-2, with a weak D call TRBD1 (5 bases). The V end was cut by 0 bases, the J end by 4 bases, with 12 bases between. CDR1 is MGHRA, CDR2 YSYEKL, per germline. The CDR3 covers 15 residues. CDR3 loop: CASSQEGRVSYGYTF. In DNA, the CDR3 is TGCGCCAGCAGCCAAGAGGGCAGGGTGAGCTATGGCTACACCTTC.

This chain uses TRBV6-5 with TRBJ1-4; no definite D call. Per the germline V gene, CDR1 is MNHEY and CDR2 is SVGAGI. V was trimmed by 2 bases and J by 2 bases, leaving 9 bases between them. This CDR3 is built from 15 residues. CDR3 loop: CASSYEGDTNEKLFF. Here the CDR3 DNA reads TGTGCCAGCAGTTACGAGGGAGATACTAATGAAAAACTGTTTTTT.

V gene TRBV5-5 combines with J gene TRBJ2-2; TRBD1 aligns across 9 bases. Germline V gene sequence: CDR1 SGHKS, CDR2 YYEKEE (reference sequence). This CDR3 is 15 amino acids long. V shed 4 bases, J shed 5 bases, and the junction held 6 bases outside the gene matches. The CDR3 sequence: CASSPSGQGTGELFF. The CDR3 DNA sequence: TGTGCCAGCAGCCCCTCGGGACAGGGAACCGGGGAGCTGTTTTTT.

The chain links TRBV7-3 to TRBJ2-5; weak D call: TRBD1 (5 bases). Deletions cut 4 bases from V and 4 bases from J, with 10 bases between. The CDR3 length is 13 residues. Germline CDR1 and CDR2: SGHTA and FQGTGA. CDR3 coding DNA: TGTGCCAGCAGCTCCACAGGTAGAGAGACCCAGTACTTC. Translation gives CASSSTGRETQYF. Together with reference TRBV7-3 and TRBJ2-5, the CDR3 gives the full variable domain: GAGVSQTPSNKVTEKGKYVELRCDPISGHTALYWYRQSLGQGPEFLIYFQGTGAADDSGLPNDRFFAVRPEGSVSTLKIQRTERGDSAVYLCASSSTGRETQYFGPGTRLLVL.

The V call is TRBV5-1, the J call TRBJ2-3; 7 bases match TRBD1. CDR3 length: 14 amino acids. Germline V gene data show CDR1 as SGHRS and CDR2 as YFSETQ. Trimming at V came to 4 bases and at J to 2 bases, leaving 4 bases not matched to a gene. The CDR3 nucleotides read TGCGCCAGCAGCCGGGACAGCCCCACAGATACGCAGTATTTT. Protein: CASSRDSPTDTQYF.

The rearrangement links TRBV7-2 to TRBJ2-5; D possibly corresponds to TRBD2 (6 bases). Trimming took 5 bases from V and 1 from J, leaving 14 bases between them. CDR1 and CDR2 (germline): SGHTA, FQGNSA. This CDR3 region has 15 residues. Here the CDR3 reads CASSSGPSFQETQYF. The CDR3 DNA sequence: TGTGCCAGCAGCAGCGGGCCGTCCTTCCAAGAGACCCAGTACTTC. Filled out from reference TRBV7-2 and TRBJ2-5, the complete variable domain reads GAGVSQSPSNKVTEKGKDVELRCDPISGHTALYWYRQSLGQGLEFLIYFQGNSAPDKSGLPSDRFSAERTGGSVSTLTIQRTQQEDSAVYLCASSSGPSFQETQYFGPGTRLLVL.

The chain combines TRBV6-5 with TRBJ1-1; D perhaps matches TRBD1 (6 bases). V lost 0 bases, J lost 1 base, and 6 bases lay in between. Germline V gene lookup returns CDR1 MNHEY and CDR2 SVGAGI. This CDR3 has 14 residues. CDR3 amino acids: CASSYSGGNTEAFF. Here the CDR3 DNA reads TGTGCCAGCAGTTACTCAGGGGGGAACACTGAAGCTTTCTTT.

The chain couples TRBV7-2 to TRBJ1-5, with D unresolved. The length of the CDR3 is 14 residues. V shed 7 bases and J shed 0 bases, with 10 bases lying between them. Germline CDR1 is SGHTA and CDR2 is FQGNSA. Written as DNA, the CDR3 is TGTGCCAGCACCCTCCCCTATAGCAATCAGCCCCAGCATTTT. It specifies CASTLPYSNQPQHF.

The V call is TRBV18, the J call TRBJ1-1, with D tentatively TRBD1 (5 bases). The germline CDR1 and CDR2 sequences are KGHSH and LQKENI. V dropped 0 bases and J dropped 6 bases, with 11 bases sitting between them. This CDR3 is 14 amino acids long. CDR3 sequence: CASSPPPGRPEAFF. As DNA, the CDR3 is TGTGCCAGCTCACCACCGCCAGGGAGGCCTGAAGCTTTCTTT.

The gene calls are TRBV2 and TRBJ2-7, with 9 positions matching TRBD1. The V segment lost 6 bases and the J segment 0 bases; nucleotides outside the gene matches: 15. Germline V lookup: CDR1 SNHLY, CDR2 FYNNEI. The CDR3 runs to 18 residues. The CDR3 sequence is CASSLSDRGGRSSYEQYF. CDR3 coding DNA: TGTGCCAGCAGCTTATCGGACAGGGGTGGGCGAAGCTCCTACGAGCAGTACTTC.

This sequence joins TRBV5-5 and TRBJ1-1; the D is unclear. The CDR3 covers 15 residues. The V gene lost 4 bases and the J gene lost 1 base, with 14 bases spanning the gap. The germline V gene encodes CDR1 SGHKS and CDR2 YYEKEE (reference sequence). The CDR3 reads CASSGRTDKNTEAFF. The CDR3 DNA follows: TGTGCCAGCAGCGGTCGAACAGATAAGAACACTGAAGCTTTCTTT.

The genes are TRBV2 and TRBJ1-2; 11 nucleotides line up with TRBD1. The V segment lost 8 bases and the J segment 4 bases; nucleotides outside the gene matches: 6. This CDR3 contains 14 residues. Germline V gene sequence: CDR1 SNHLY, CDR2 FYNNEI. The CDR3 here is CASGTGGAPYGYTF. In nucleotides, the CDR3 is TGTGCCAGCGGGACAGGGGGGGCTCCCTATGGCTACACCTTC. The full variable domain, completed using reference TRBV2 and TRBJ1-2, is EPEVTQTPSHQVTQMGQEVILRCVPISNHLYFYWYRQILGQKVEFLVSFYNNEISEKSEIFDDQFSVERPDGSNFTLKIRSTKLEDSAMYFCASGTGGAPYGYTFGSGTRLTVV.

This chain uses TRBV2 with TRBJ2-2; D is undetermined. Germline values: CDR1 SNHLY, CDR2 FYNNEI. Deletions cut 7 bases from V and 8 bases from J, with 11 bases between. The CDR3 is 12 amino acids. As DNA, the CDR3 is TGTGCCAGCATCAACCAGTGGGGGGAGCTGTTTTTT. Protein: CASINQWGELFF.

This clone showed up just a few times. CDR3 residues: CAISESRTASYEQYF. The CDR3 coding sequence is TGTGCCATCAGTGAGAGCCGGACAGCTTCCTACGAGCAGTACTTC. The rearrangement uses TRBV10-3 and TRBJ2-7; D might be TRBD1 (6 bases). This CDR3 region has 15 residues. Germline CDR1 ENHRY, CDR2 SYGVKD. V was clipped by 2 bases and J by 1 base, with 12 bases between them.

V and J are TRBV5-8 and TRBJ2-7; 8 bases map to TRBD2. V shed 5 bases, J shed 0 bases, and the junction held 10 bases outside the gene matches. The CDR3 extends over 16 amino acids. CDR1 is SGHTS and CDR2 is YDEGEE in the germline V gene. The DNA of the CDR3 is TGTGCCAGCAGTTTGCTTAGCGGGGTTCACTCCTACGAGCAGTACTTC. It is translated as CASSLLSGVHSYEQYF.

CDR3 sequence: CASSTPDRDNEQFF. The DNA of the CDR3 is TGTGCCAGTAGTACCCCAGACAGGGACAATGAGCAGTTCTTC. This chain connects TRBV19 to TRBJ2-1, with 7 bases aligning to TRBD1. The CDR3 runs to 14 residues. With V trimmed by 4 bases and J by 5 bases, 5 bases remained unmatched. Germline values: CDR1 LNHDA, CDR2 SQIVND (reference sequence).

Comments on this clone: Other DNA sequences in the same sample also yield this CDR3. V usage is TRBV3-1 (or the pseudogene TRBV3-2) and J usage is TRBJ1-2; TRBD1 might be the D (5 bases). Germline-derived CDR1 and CDR2 are LGHDT and YNNKEL (reference sequence). This CDR3 is 13 amino acids long. The V and J ends lost 4 bases and 4 bases respectively, with 10 bases between them. The CDR3 DNA sequence: TGTGCCAGCAGCCCCCGACAGTTCTATGGCTACACCTTC. It is translated as CASSPRQFYGYTF.

This clone was seen once. This chain uses TRBV29-1 with TRBJ1-5; D call uncertain. Germline assignment: CDR1 SQVTM and CDR2 ANQGSEA. The CDR3 length is 12 residues. Trimming shortened V by 4 bases and J by 2 bases, and 6 bases separated the two germline ends. The CDR3 DNA follows: TGCAGCGTTGTTGAGGGCAATCAGCCCCAGCATTTT. Protein product: CSVVEGNQPQHF.

This clone has only one observation. The V gene is TRBV30, the J gene TRBJ1-5; D may be TRBD1 (5 bases). V lost 1 base and J lost 3, with 7 bases in between. CDR3 length: 13 amino acids. In germline, CDR1 is GTSNPN, CDR2 SVGIG (reference sequence). CDR3 bases: TGTGCCTGGAGTGGCGGACACAATCAGCCCCAGCATTTT. It translates to CAWSGGHNQPQHF.

This clone was recorded a few times. The V and J genes are TRBV7-6 and TRBJ2-7; the D is unclear. Trimming cost V 5 bases and J 2 bases, with 10 bases left between them. CDR1 SGHVS and CDR2 FNYEAQ come from the germline V gene. This CDR3 has 13 amino acids. The CDR3 region is CASSHGSTYEQYF. For the CDR3, the DNA is TGTGCCAGCAGCCACGGGTCTACCTACGAGCAGTACTTC.

The chain uses TRBV7-6 and TRBJ2-1; D perhaps matches TRBD1 (7 bases). Trimming stripped 5 bases from V and 7 bases from J, with 18 bases between. CDR1 and CDR2 (germline): SGHVS, FNYEAQ. The CDR3 has 15 residues. CDR3 amino acids: CASSAGQRQDNEQFF. CDR3 coding DNA: TGTGCCAGCAGCGCGGGACAGAGGCAGGATAATGAGCAGTTCTTC.

V gene TRBV5-1 combines with J gene TRBJ1-6, with D tentatively TRBD1 (6 bases). The length of the CDR3 is 14 residues. Germline assignment: CDR1 SGHRS and CDR2 YFSETQ. Trimming stripped 4 bases from V and 5 bases from J, with 10 bases between. The CDR3 DNA is TGCGCCAGCAGCATCCGGGACAATAATTCACCCCTCCACTTT. This translates into CASSIRDNNSPLHF.